The clone carrying this TCR beta chain turned up a few times. No antigen is known for it. These data belong to a study of beta chain features in type 1 diabetes. Expressed TCRB transcripts were sequenced, since all the RNA that had been isolated was reverse transcribed. Only in-frame clones appear in the TCRdb table, and some are missing; sequencing was by immunoSEQ multiplex PCR. The table records hundreds of thousands of clones, 7.5% to 10% of them present only once. Study-wide findings and caveats: A potential PCR bias toward shorter templates would be equal in patient and control samples. Individuals with type 1 diabetes displayed fewer insertions and more deletions at VDJ junctions.

Each of the CD4+ naive, central memory, regulatory and stem cell-like memory populations was sorted via CD45RO/CCR7/CD25/CD127/CD95/CD27. Each sorted fraction was over 95% pure. Germline V gene sequence: CDR1 MNHNS, CDR2 SASEGT. V gave up 3 bases and J gave up 5 bases, with 10 bases separating them. The CDR3 contains 13 residues. Sequences were obtained from naive CD4+ T cells from blood. This TCR derives from a woman aged 18-30 years in good health. V usage is TRBV6-1 and J usage is TRBJ1-2; D may be TRBD1 (6 bases). CDR3 bases: TGTGCCAGCAGTGAGTCAGGGGTTTATGGCTACACCTTC. This sequence encodes CASSESGVYGYTF.